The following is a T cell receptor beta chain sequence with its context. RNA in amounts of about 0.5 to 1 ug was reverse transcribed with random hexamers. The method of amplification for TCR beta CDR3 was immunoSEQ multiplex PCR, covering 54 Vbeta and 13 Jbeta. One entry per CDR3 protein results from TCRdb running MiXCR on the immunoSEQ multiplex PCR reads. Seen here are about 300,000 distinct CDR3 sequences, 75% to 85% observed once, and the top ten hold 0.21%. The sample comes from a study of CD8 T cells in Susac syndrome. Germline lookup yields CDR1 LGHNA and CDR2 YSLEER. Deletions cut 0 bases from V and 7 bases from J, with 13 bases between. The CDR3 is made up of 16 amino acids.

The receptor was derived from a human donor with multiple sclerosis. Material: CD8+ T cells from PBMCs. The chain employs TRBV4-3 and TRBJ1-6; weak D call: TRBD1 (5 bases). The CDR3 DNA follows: TGCGCCAGCAGCCAAGATGAGGGGACGCAGAATTCACCCCTCCACTTT. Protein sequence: CASSQDEGTQNSPLHF.